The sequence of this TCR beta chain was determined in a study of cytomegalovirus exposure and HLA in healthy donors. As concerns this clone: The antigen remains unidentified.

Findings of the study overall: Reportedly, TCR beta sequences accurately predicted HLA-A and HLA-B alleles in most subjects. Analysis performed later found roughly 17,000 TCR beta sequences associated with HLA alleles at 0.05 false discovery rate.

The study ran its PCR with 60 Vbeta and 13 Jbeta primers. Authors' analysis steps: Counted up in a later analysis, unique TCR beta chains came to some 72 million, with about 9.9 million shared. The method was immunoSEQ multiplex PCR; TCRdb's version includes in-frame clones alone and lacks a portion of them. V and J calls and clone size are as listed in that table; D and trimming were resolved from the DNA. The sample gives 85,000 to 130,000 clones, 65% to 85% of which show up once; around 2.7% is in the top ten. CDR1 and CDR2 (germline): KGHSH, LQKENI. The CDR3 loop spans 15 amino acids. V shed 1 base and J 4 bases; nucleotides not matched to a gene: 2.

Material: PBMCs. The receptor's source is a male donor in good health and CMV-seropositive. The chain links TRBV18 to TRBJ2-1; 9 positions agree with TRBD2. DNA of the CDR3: TGTGCCAGCTCACCACAAGCGGGGGGATACAATGAGCAGTTCTTC. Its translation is CASSPQAGGYNEQFF.